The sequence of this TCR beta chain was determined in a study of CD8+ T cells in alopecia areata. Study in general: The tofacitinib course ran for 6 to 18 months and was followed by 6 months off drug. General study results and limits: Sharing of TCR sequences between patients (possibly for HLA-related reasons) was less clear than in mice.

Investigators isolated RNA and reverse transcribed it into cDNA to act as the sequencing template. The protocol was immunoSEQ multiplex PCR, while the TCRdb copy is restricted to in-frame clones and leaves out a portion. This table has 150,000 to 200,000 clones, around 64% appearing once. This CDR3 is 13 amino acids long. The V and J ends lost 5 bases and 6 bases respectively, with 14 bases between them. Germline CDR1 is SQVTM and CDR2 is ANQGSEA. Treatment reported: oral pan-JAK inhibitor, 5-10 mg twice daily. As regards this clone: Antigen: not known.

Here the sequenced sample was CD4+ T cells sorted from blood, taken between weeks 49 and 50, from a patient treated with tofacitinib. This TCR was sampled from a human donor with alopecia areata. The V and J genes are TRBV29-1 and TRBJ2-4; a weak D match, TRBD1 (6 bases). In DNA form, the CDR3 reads TGCAGCGTTAGACCACAGGGAACAAACATTCAGTACTTC. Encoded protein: CSVRPQGTNIQYF.